Ten or more counts support the clone carrying this T cell receptor beta chain. Its antigen is not known. V lost 4 bases to trimming and J lost 10 bases, with 8 bases between them. Per germline, CDR1 SGHTA and CDR2 FQGNSA. The CDR3 is 12 amino acids. This sample was included in a study of T cell repertoires in cytomegalovirus infection. Across the study: CMV epitopes that were recently identified and HLA-C-restricted were used alongside well-studied HLA-B-restricted ones. Public TCR beta signatures provided an indication of both CMV infection and a matching HLA type. Study-level points and caveats: Based on cumulative public TCR beta family frequency, carriers of CMV plus the relevant HLA were identified. Within the response measured ex vivo, HLA-C-restricted CMV-specific TCR beta clonotypes were dominant.

One entry per CDR3 protein, called by TCRdb with MiXCR from the reads. The repertoire holds approximately 310,000 distinct CDR3 sequences, with 20% to 25% as singletons. V is TRBV7-2 and J is TRBJ1-6; no firm D call. This clonotype was obtained from a human donor in good health (CMV status not recorded). Some clones in this sample may be carry-over from other donors' samples. The material sequenced was cultured PBMCs, taken from culture after CMV antigen stimulation. This chain's CDR3 is CASSSLGSPLHF. The CDR3 nucleotides are TGTGCCAGCAGCTCTCTGGGCTCACCCCTCCACTTT.